This T cell receptor beta chain was captured by sequencing in a study of PD-1 blockade in classical Hodgkin lymphoma. The length of the CDR3 is 16 residues. Clones were sequenced by immunoSEQ multiplex PCR, and TCRdb holds only the in-frame ones, with some missing. The sample includes some 8,800 clones, roughly four fifths of them seen just once. Regarding the study as a whole: CD8+ TCR diversity did not rise significantly by C4D1, unlike CD4+.

Worth noting for this clone: The antigen remains undetermined.

Time point: cycle 4 day 1 (C4D1), after 5 to 7 weeks of nivolumab. Every patient relapsed after autologous stem cell transplantation, and brentuximab vedotin exposure varied. Applied to thawed PBMCs, magnetic negative selection was the method used to isolate CD8+ T cells. The study recorded best responses of complete response, partial response or progressive disease. The rearrangement uses TRBV7-5 and TRBJ2-6; TRBD1 is taken as the D call from the table, unchecked against the DNA. TRBV7-5 is an annotated pseudogene. The clonotype comes from a human donor with classical Hodgkin lymphoma. This sample comprised CD8+ T cells from blood, obtained before the fourth cycle of nivolumab. The CDR3 is CARNLSRQSRANVLTF. CDR3 nucleotides: TGTGCCAGAAACCTGAGTAGACAAAGTCGGGCCAACGTCCTGACTTTC.